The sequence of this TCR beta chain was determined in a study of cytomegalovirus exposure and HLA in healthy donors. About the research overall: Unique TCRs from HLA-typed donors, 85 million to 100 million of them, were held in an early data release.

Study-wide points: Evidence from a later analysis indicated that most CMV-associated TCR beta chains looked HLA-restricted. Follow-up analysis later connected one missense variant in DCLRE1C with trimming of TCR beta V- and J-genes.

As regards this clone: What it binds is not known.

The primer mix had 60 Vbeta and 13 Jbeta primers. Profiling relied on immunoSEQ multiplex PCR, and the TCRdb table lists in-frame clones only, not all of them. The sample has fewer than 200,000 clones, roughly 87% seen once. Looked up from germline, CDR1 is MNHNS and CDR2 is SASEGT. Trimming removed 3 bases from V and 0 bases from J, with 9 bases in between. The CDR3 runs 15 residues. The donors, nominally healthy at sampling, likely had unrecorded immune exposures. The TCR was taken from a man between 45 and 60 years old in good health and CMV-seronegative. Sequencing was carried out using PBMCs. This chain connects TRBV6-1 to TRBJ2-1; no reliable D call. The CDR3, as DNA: TGTGCCAGCAGTGAGGGCACGAGCTCCTACAATGAGCAGTTCTTC. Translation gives CASSEGTSSYNEQFF.